The T cell receptor (beta chain) under discussion was sequenced for a study of blood T cell repertoires in COVID-19. At the level of the study: Acute-phase and convalescent COVID-19 samples originated in the United States, Italy and Spain. Sources were T cells, B-cell-depleted T cells, or PBMCs; the material itself was cDNA or gDNA.

In the original analysis: Nucleated cell counts were estimated from reference gene primer amplification. The protocol was immunoSEQ multiplex PCR, while the TCRdb copy is restricted to in-frame clones and leaves out a portion. That table is the source of V, J and clone size, and D and trimming were worked out from the DNA. The sample lists about 190,000 clones, roughly nine tenths occurring once. The V gene's germline CDR1 is KGHSH and CDR2 LQKENI. This CDR3 spans 18 amino acids. With V trimmed by 0 bases and J by 0 bases, 4 bases remained unmatched. The chain joins TRBV18 to TRBJ2-1; 11 bases map to TRBD1. This receptor was identified in a man in his thirties or forties with acute or convalescent COVID-19. Sequencing used peripheral blood. The CDR3 here is CASSPPRGTGGSYNEQFF. CDR3 coding DNA: TGTGCCAGCTCACCACCGCGAGGGACAGGGGGCTCCTACAATGAGCAGTTCTTC.